This T cell receptor beta chain was identified in a study of blood T cell repertoires in COVID-19. CDR1 and CDR2 from the germline V gene are MNHEY and SVGAGI. The CDR3 is 14 residues long. Germline trimming cut 7 bases from V and 4 bases from J; bases unmatched to any gene: 7. Source study methods: Estimates of nucleated cell counts were drawn from the amplification of reference gene primers. TCRdb's table, derived via immunoSEQ multiplex PCR, lists solely in-frame clones and lacks some. V, J and clone size reflect that table, while D and trimming were determined from the DNA. The sample has 180,000 or so clones, 80% to 85% seen once; the top ten hold over 6.5%.

The rearrangement joins TRBV6-5 to TRBJ2-3; 8 nucleotides agree with TRBD2. The source is a woman aged 40 to 55 with COVID-19, enrolled during active disease. What was sequenced was peripheral blood. CDR3 nucleotide sequence: TGTGCCAGCACTCGGACTAGCACTTCAGATACGCAGTATTTT. As protein: CASTRTSTSDTQYF.